This is a list of T cell receptor beta chains from one sample in a study of cytomegalovirus exposure and HLA in healthy donors. Sequencing used immunoSEQ multiplex PCR; TCRdb keeps in-frame clones, though not all of them. The table shows 250,000 to 350,000 clones, with around 86% occurring only once. The sample taken for sequencing was PBMCs. The origin of the receptors is a man aged 40-49 years in good health and CMV-seropositive. Each CDR3 is given with its conserved first and last residue. A D gene is named only where the DNA matches it firmly. The size of a clone is reported for some rows only, either as once, few or many, or as a class for expanded clones.

D | size | J | V | DNA | CDR3
- | few | TRBJ2-7 | TRBV6-5 | TGTGCCAGCAGTTACCGGCAGGAACTCTACGAGCAGTACTTC | CASSYRQELYEQYF
- | once | TRBJ1-1 | TRBV18 | TGTGCCAGCTCACCCACAAAGGGGTCGAACACTGAAGCTTTCTTT | CASSPTKGSNTEAFF
- | - | TRBJ2-1 | TRBV21-1 | TGTGCCAGCAGCATCCCCTCTAGCGGAACTTACAATGAGCAGTTCTTC | CASSIPSSGTYNEQFF
TRBD1 | - | TRBJ1-2 | TRBV28 | TGTGCCAGCCGCGTAGGTCTAGGGACAGGGGATTTCGGCTACACCTTC | CASRVGLGTGDFGYTF
TRBD2 | - | TRBJ2-5 | TRBV14 | TGTGCCAGCAGAAGCGGGAGACGAGGAGAGACCCAGTACTTC | CASRSGRRGETQYF
TRBD2 | - | TRBJ2-1 | TRBV29-1 | TGCAGCGTGGCCCGGACTAGCGATGAGCAGTTCTTC | CSVARTSDEQFF
- | - | TRBJ2-7 | TRBV5-1 | TGCGCCAGCAGCACAGCAGGGTTATGGGACGAGCAGTACTTC | CASSTAGLWDEQYF
- | - | TRBJ2-1 | TRBV4-1 | TGCGCCAGCAGCCCCCCGGCGGGAAATGAGCAGTTCTTC | CASSPPAGNEQFF
- | - | TRBJ2-1 | TRBV9 | TGTGCCAGCAGCACCCCTGGGAGAAGCAATGAGCAGTTCTTC | CASSTPGRSNEQFF
- | - | TRBJ2-5 | TRBV2 | TGTGCCAGCAGTATGGACAGCCAAGAGACCCAGTACTTC | CASSMDSQETQYF
- | once | TRBJ1-1 | TRBV28 | TGTGCCAGCAGTCGTTTAGGGGCTTTGAACACTGAAGCTTTCTTT | CASSRLGALNTEAFF
TRBD2 | - | TRBJ2-1 | TRBV7-3 | TGTGCCAGCAGCTTAGCGGGAGGGCCGAATGAGCAGTTCTTC | CASSLAGGPNEQFF
- | - | TRBJ2-4 | TRBV5-4 | TGTGCCAGCAGCTTGGCAGGGGCTAACGGGAACATTCAGTACTTC | CASSLAGANGNIQYF
- | - | TRBJ1-5 | TRBV28 | TGTGCCAGCAGTTTTGGGTCAGGGGTCCAGCCCCAGCATTTT | CASSFGSGVQPQHF
TRBD1 | - | TRBJ2-7 | TRBV7-8 | TGTGCCAGCAGCTCACAGGGGGCGCGGGGTGACGAGCAGTACTTC | CASSSQGARGDEQYF
TRBD1 | - | TRBJ2-7 | TRBV2 | TGTGCCAGCAGTGGACAGGGCGACGAGCAGTACTTC | CASSGQGDEQYF
- | - | TRBJ2-3 | TRBV25-1 | TGTGCCAGCAGTGAATGGTACAGTGGTGAGAAAGGAACAGATACGCAGTATTTT | CASSEWYSGEKGTDTQYF
TRBD1 | - | TRBJ2-2 | TRBV28 | TGTGCCAGCAGTTTAACCAGACAGGGGAATACCGGGGAGCTGTTTTTT | CASSLTRQGNTGELFF
TRBD1 | - | TRBJ1-4 | TRBV15 | TGTGCCACCAGCAGGGGACAGTATAATGAAAAACTGTTTTTT | CATSRGQYNEKLFF
- | - | TRBJ2-1 | TRBV2 | TGTGCCAGCCCTATAACGGGACTCCAATACAATGAGCAGTTCTTC | CASPITGLQYNEQFF
TRBD1 | - | TRBJ1-4 | TRBV19 | TGTGCCAGTAGCCGGACAGGGATGAACGAAAAACTGTTTTTT | CASSRTGMNEKLFF
- | once | TRBJ1-4 | TRBV28 | TGTGCCAGCAGTTTGGGGGGTGGGGAAAAACTGTTTTTT | CASSLGGGEKLFF
- | - | TRBJ2-7 | TRBV14 | TGTGCCAGCAGCCAAGGGGAGCTGTACGAGCAGTACTTC | CASSQGELYEQYF
- | - | TRBJ1-5 | TRBV11-3 | TGTGCCAGCAGCTTCATACGGTCTAATCAGCCCCAGCATTTT | CASSFIRSNQPQHF
- | - | TRBJ2-5 | TRBV5-4 | TGTGCCAGCAGCCCGTGGGGAGTTTCGGAGACCCAGTACTTC | CASSPWGVSETQYF
- | once | TRBJ1-3 | TRBV18 | TGTGCCAGCTCACCGGATGATTGGCAGGGTGGCGCCATATATTTT | CASSPDDWQGGAIYF
TRBD1 | - | TRBJ2-7 | TRBV5-1 | TGCGCCAGCAGCTGGACAGGGGAATCTTACTACGAGCAGTACTTC | CASSWTGESYYEQYF
- | - | TRBJ2-1 | TRBV5-6 | TGTGCCAGCAGCTTGGCCGGGACTTATGACAATGAGCAGTTCTTC | CASSLAGTYDNEQFF
- | - | TRBJ1-1 | TRBV11-2 | TGTGCCAGCAGCTTAGGGTCAGCGAGGAACACTGAAGCTTTCTTT | CASSLGSARNTEAFF
TRBD2 | - | TRBJ2-7 | TRBV28 | TGTGCCAGCAAACTAGCGGGAGGATACGAGCAGTACTTC | CASKLAGGYEQYF
- | few | TRBJ1-3 | TRBV7-9 | TGTGCCAGCAGCCTCGGGGGGTCTGGAAACACCATATATTTT | CASSLGGSGNTIYF
- | - | TRBJ2-1 | TRBV4-2 | TGTGCCAGCAGCCAAGACTACTTCTACAATGAGCAGTTCTTC | CASSQDYFYNEQFF
- | once | TRBJ1-3 | TRBV28 | TGTGCCAGCAGTCTCAGTTCCGAACAACACTCTGGAAACACCATATATTTT | CASSLSSEQHSGNTIYF
- | - | TRBJ1-2 | TRBV2 | TGTGCCAGCAGTCCAGGGTATGGCTACACCTTC | CASSPGYGYTF
TRBD1 | - | TRBJ2-7 | TRBV7-9 | TGTGCCAGCAGCGCCAGCCGGGACAGGCACTACGAGCAGTACTTC | CASSASRDRHYEQYF
- | - | TRBJ1-2 | TRBV29-1 | TGCAGCGTTGATGCCACAGGCTATGGCTACACCTTC | CSVDATGYGYTF
- | - | TRBJ2-4 | TRBV30 | TGTGCCTGGAGTGTACTACAGAGCTGGGGGCCCGAAGCCAAAAACATTCAGTACTTC | CAWSVLQSWGPEAKNIQYF
- | once | TRBJ2-2 | TRBV11-3 | TGTGCCAGCACATCCCAGGGTCTCGGGGAGCTGTTTTTT | CASTSQGLGELFF
TRBD1 | - | TRBJ2-7 | TRBV5-6 | TGTGCCAGCAGCACAGTCCGGACAGGGGAGGCCTACGAGCAGTACTTC | CASSTVRTGEAYEQYF
TRBD1 | - | TRBJ2-6 | TRBV7-7 | TGTGCTAGCAGCTCCGGACAGGGAATCGCTGGGGCCAACGTCCTGACTTTC | CASSSGQGIAGANVLTF
TRBD2 | - | TRBJ2-1 | TRBV29-1 | TGCAGCGCGGAGCGGGGGCGGGAGGGGGGCAATGAGCAGTTCTTC | CSAERGREGGNEQFF
- | - | TRBJ1-5 | TRBV7-6 | TGTGCCAGCAGCTTAGCCCCGGAGATCAATCAGCCCCAGCATTTT | CASSLAPEINQPQHF
- | few | TRBJ2-7 | TRBV6-1 | TGTGCCAGCAGCCAGGTCGAGCAGTACTTC | CASSQVEQYF
TRBD2 | - | TRBJ2-2 | TRBV27 | TGTGCCAGCAGCCCCCGGCTAGCGGGAGGGCGCACCGGGGAGCTGTTTTTT | CASSPRLAGGRTGELFF
TRBD2 | - | TRBJ2-1 | TRBV7-7 | TGTGCTAGCAGCTTAACTAGCGGGGTCTACAATGAGCAGTTCTTC | CASSLTSGVYNEQFF
- | - | TRBJ1-1 | TRBV20-1 | TGCAGTGCGTCGAGCACTGAAGCTTTCTTT | CSASSTEAFF
- | - | TRBJ2-4 | TRBV18 | TGTGCCAGCTCACCAGGGAGCAAAAACATTCAGTACTTC | CASSPGSKNIQYF
- | - | TRBJ2-5 | TRBV5-1 | TGCGCCAGCAGCTTGGAGGCGGGACTCCAAGAGACCCAGTACTTC | CASSLEAGLQETQYF
TRBD2 | - | TRBJ2-1 | TRBV28 | TGTGCCAGCAGCGGGACTAGCGGAAACAATGAGCAGTTCTTC | CASSGTSGNNEQFF